This TCR beta chain was obtained from a study of cytomegalovirus exposure and HLA in healthy donors (dated by TCRdb to the late 2010s). Broadly, across the study: The 650 to 750 repertoires of the first cohort and the 120 validation repertoires were produced on the same platform, according to a later analysis. The study aimed to test whether signatures of past pathogen exposure could be identified by cataloging public T cell receptors. A separate validation cohort of roughly 110 different subjects was used in addition to the roughly 720-subject first cohort. To predict cytomegalovirus infection status, the study brought together high-throughput TCR immunosequencing, statistical association of individual TCRs with disease status, and machine learning. Findings and caveats that apply to the study as a whole: The validation cohort had no HLA typing available for a later analysis, so co-occurrence within that cohort was assessed over all 110 or so repertoires. Most TCR sequences were seen in very few donors, while some public TCRs were found in many individuals. According to the authors, the approach could potentially be generalized to other disease states and immunological phenotypes. The study listed 150 to 200 TCR beta chains as associated with cytomegalovirus. A few of the identified cytomegalovirus-associated TCR beta chains were confirmed in vitro to be specific for cytomegalovirus antigens. A later analysis found that TCRs clustered in the first cohort also tended to co-occur in the approximately 120 validation repertoires, with 90% to 95% of cluster scores above 0. Cytomegalovirus status was reported to be diagnosed by the classifier with high specificity and sensitivity in both the original and validation cohorts.

Concerning this clone itself: The antigen it recognizes is unknown. No base-level quality is on record; no much larger clone is a single base apart.

The donors were included in the validation cohort of around 120 subjects, a group kept apart from the approximately 700-subject first cohort. Receptor amplification or capture employed the immunoSEQ multiplex PCR assay. The authors processed their data as follows. To diagnose cytomegalovirus status from the catalog of TCR beta chain sequences, a statistical classification framework was built. As stored in TCRdb, this immuneACCESS dataset retains in-frame rearrangements with V and J assigned. A fraction of the clones does not appear; measured against another copy, unresolved V genes explain less than half of the discrepancy, and the remainder lacks a known reason. Clone size and the V and J calls come from that table; the DNA yielded D and trimming. Counted in this sample were 55,000 to 65,000 clones; about 96% of them appeared once. The ten largest account for 0.85% to 1% of the sample. The sequence derives from a man aged 18 to 30 in good health and CMV-seronegative. The sequencing input was PBMCs.

This receptor carries the CDR3 CRARGVAQYF. In nucleotide form, the sequence is TGCAGGGCCAGGGGGGTTGCGCAGTACTTC. The chain employs TRBV20-1 and TRBJ2-7; a weak D assignment points to TRBD1 (7 bases agree). Sequences DFQATT (CDR1) and SNEGSKA (CDR2) are obtained from the germline V gene (reference sequence). From cysteine to phenylalanine, the CDR3 is 10 amino acids long. The CDR3 DNA has 30 bases and is translated from base 1.